The clone carrying this T cell receptor (beta chain) came up many times. What it binds is not known. The entry originates in a study of CD8 T cells in ankylosing spondylitis. General study points: From matched ankylosing spondylitis synovial fluid, disease-linked clones were reportedly recovered at significantly enriched levels. Clones linked to the disease showed a CD8+ phenotype. They occurred at relatively low frequencies in peripheral blood. Both synovial fluid and blood in reactive arthritis had previously been reported to carry some motif variants.

This CDR3 is 21 amino acids long. Trimming cost V 0 bases and J 0 bases, with 21 bases left between them. Germline CDR1 LGHNT, CDR2 FRNRAP. TCRdb used MiXCR to reprocess the 5' RACE reads, holding one entry per CDR3 protein. The sample includes 180,000 or so distinct CDR3 sequences, around a tenth of them seen just once. The V call is TRBV12-5, the J call TRBJ1-6; D remains unclear. The source of this sequence is a male donor with ankylosing spondylitis or in good health (not recorded which). The sequencing input was blood, either unsorted or a sorted T cell fraction (not recorded which). The CDR3 loop is CASGLVDFLRHKSSYNSPLHF. The CDR3 DNA sequence: TGTGCTAGTGGTTTGGTAGATTTCCTGAGACACAAGAGCTCCTATAATTCACCCCTCCACTTT.